This record covers a single T cell receptor (beta chain). This specimen belongs to a study of preoperative IRX-2 immunotherapy in early breast cancer. Here immunoSEQ multiplex PCR was the method, and the copy in TCRdb shows in-frame clones only, minus some. The repertoire holds around 88,000 clones, with roughly 88% as singletons. With 4 bases clipped from V and 5 bases from J, the junction kept 7 bases outside the gene matches. Germline V CDR1 and CDR2: SGHRS, YFSETQ. The CDR3 length is 14 residues. Treatment in this sample: preoperative locoregional IRX-2 cytokine immunotherapy. Samples came from a phase Ib trial of preoperative locoregional IRX-2 cytokine immunotherapy.

This TCR derives from a human donor with breast cancer. The chain combines TRBV5-1 with TRBJ2-7, with 9 positions matching TRBD1. The sample in question was tumor tissue, obtained after IRX-2 immunotherapy. The CDR3, as DNA: TGCGCCAGCAGCGTCCGGGACAGGGCAGACGAGCAGTACTTC. It translates to CASSVRDRADEQYF.